The clone carrying this TCR beta chain is a singleton in its sample. Its antigen is unknown. This record belongs to a study of shared clonotypes between healthy human individuals. Study-level points and caveats: Memory subsets generally showed lower estimated richness than naive subsets. Non-shared clonotypes displayed generation probabilities falling below those of clonotypes present in all four donors. The expectation was that sequencing depth would affect clonotype sharing among donors.

Profiling relied on immunoSEQ multiplex PCR, and the TCRdb table lists in-frame clones only, not all of them. This table has roughly 890,000 clones, 90% to 95% appearing once. V gave up 5 bases and J gave up 3 bases, with 17 bases separating them. This CDR3 has 15 amino acids. Germline V gene data show CDR1 as SSHAT and CDR2 as FNYEAQ (reference sequence). CD8 cells classed as naive were CD45RO-negative and positively selected for CCR7, excluding terminally differentiated effector memory CD45RA+ cells. The chain carries TRBV7-7 and TRBJ2-7; D unclear. Sequencing was carried out using naive CD8+ T cells sorted from blood. The sequence was obtained from a man aged 25-40 years in good health. In DNA, the CDR3 is TGTGCCAGCAGCCCCTCATCTTCGCCCGGCTACGAGCAGTACTTC. Translation: CASSPSSSPGYEQYF.